Listed below are T cell receptor beta chains from one sample, sequenced in a study of T-cell reconstitution after alpha-beta-depleted transplantation in children. TCRdb re-analysed the PCR reads in MiXCR, keeping a single row per CDR3 protein. The sample carries about 460,000 distinct CDR3 sequences, 9.5% to 12% recorded once. Sequenced material: PBMCs, mostly from graft donor cells, taken 180 days after TCRalphabeta/CD19-depleted stem cell transplant. The source is a female patient younger than 10 who had a stem cell transplant for aplastic anemia, so the T cells may come from the graft donor. Both conserved end residues are part of each CDR3. A D gene is named only where the DNA matches it firmly. Size values are once, few and many counts, or a class for expanded clones, and some rows have none.

V	size	D	J	DNA	CDR3
TRBV29-1	many	-	TRBJ2-5	TGCAGCGTTGTAGGTTTTGTGGAGGGGGTGATCACGATTTCGGAGACCCAGTACTTC	CSVVGFVEGVITISETQYF
TRBV29-1	-	-	TRBJ2-2	TGCAGCCTAGGACTACACACCGGGGAGCTGTTTTTT	CSLGLHTGELFF
TRBV7-6	many	-	TRBJ1-1	TGTGCCAGCAGCTTAAGCCCCTTCACTGAAGCTTTCTTT	CASSLSPFTEAFF
TRBV15	few	-	TRBJ2-7	TGTGCCACCAGCATTGGACGAACCTACGAGCAGTACTTC	CATSIGRTYEQYF
TRBV20-1	-	-	TRBJ2-1	TGCAGTGCTAGAAGCAGCAACCCTGGGAAAAATGAGCAGTTCTTC	CSARSSNPGKNEQFF
TRBV10-3	few	-	TRBJ2-3	TGTGCCATCAGTGAGACCCCTAGCACAGATACGCAGTATTTT	CAISETPSTDTQYF
TRBV12-3/TRBV12-4	-	-	TRBJ1-1	TGTGCCAGCACCTTGCAGGGGTTCACTGAAGCTTTCTTT	CASTLQGFTEAFF
TRBV7-6	few	-	TRBJ1-2	TGTGCCAGCAGCTTTTTCCCCGGGGTCGAGGACGGCTACACCTTC	CASSFFPGVEDGYTF
TRBV12-3/TRBV12-4	-	TRBD1	TRBJ1-2	TGTGCCAGCAGTTTTAGGGGACCGACAGGGGCGCCTACGTATGGCTACACCTTC	CASSFRGPTGAPTYGYTF
TRBV19	-	TRBD1	TRBJ2-5	TGTGCCAGTAGTCTACAGGGGAAGGGGAGAGAGACCCAGTACTTC	CASSLQGKGRETQYF
TRBV29-1	few	TRBD2	TRBJ2-3	TGCAGCGTTCGAAGACTAGCGGGAGGCCTCAGCACAGATACGCAGTATTTT	CSVRRLAGGLSTDTQYF
TRBV30	few	TRBD2	TRBJ2-5	TGTGCCTGGAGTGTTCTCTCTCGGACTAGCGGGAAAGAGACCCAGTACTTC	CAWSVLSRTSGKETQYF
TRBV6-1	few	TRBD1	TRBJ2-4	TGTGCCAGCAGAGAAGGACAGGGTGTAAACATTCAGTACTTC	CASREGQGVNIQYF
TRBV15	-	-	TRBJ2-3	TGTGCCACCAGCAGAGACAACGTAGGTACGCAGTATTTT	CATSRDNVGTQYF
TRBV5-5	-	-	TRBJ2-1	TGTGCCAGCAGCCCCCTTTCCACCTCCTACAATGAGCAGTTCTTC	CASSPLSTSYNEQFF
TRBV5-1	many	TRBD2	TRBJ2-3	TGCGCCAGCAGCCTCGGACTAGCGGGACACACAGATACGCAGTATTTT	CASSLGLAGHTDTQYF
TRBV18	-	-	TRBJ2-5	TGTGCCAGCTCACCACCCGGCAGCCAAGAGACCCAGTACTTC	CASSPPGSQETQYF
TRBV2	-	-	TRBJ2-3	TGTGCCAGCAGTGAAATAGGGACGCCTTTAACAGATACGCAGTATTTT	CASSEIGTPLTDTQYF
TRBV29-1	-	-	TRBJ1-1	TGCAGCGGAGTAGGCACTGAAGCTTTCTTT	CSGVGTEAFF
TRBV20-1	medium-sized	TRBD1	TRBJ1-1	TGCAGTGCTACCTACGCAGGGGGTTTGGCTGAAGCTTTCTTT	CSATYAGGLAEAFF
TRBV23-1	-	-	TRBJ2-2	TGCGCCAGCAGTGCATCGTGCTGGGACCCTAACACCGGGGAGCTGTTTTTT	CASSASCWDPNTGELFF
TRBV5-6	few	-	TRBJ1-3	TGTGCCAGCAGCTTACCCGGACGGTCCTCTGGAAACACCATATATTTT	CASSLPGRSSGNTIYF
TRBV24-1	-	TRBD1	TRBJ2-1	TGTGCCACCAGTGATCGACCGGGACAGATAAGCTCCTACAATGAGCAGTTCTTC	CATSDRPGQISSYNEQFF
TRBV29-1	few	-	TRBJ2-4	TGCAGCGTTGAAGACTGGGGGAAACGGGACATTCAGTACTTC	CSVEDWGKRDIQYF
TRBV18	few	-	TRBJ1-5	TGTGCCAGCTCACAAGAATCGAGGGCGCGGGTCCAGCCCCAGCATTTT	CASSQESRARVQPQHF
TRBV6-2/TRBV6-3	few	-	TRBJ1-2	TGTGCCAGCAGTTACTCCAGGTCTGGCTACACCTTC	CASSYSRSGYTF
TRBV28	many	TRBD1	TRBJ2-2	TGTGCCAGCAGTCCGGGACAGGACGCGAACACCGGGGAGCTGTTTTTT	CASSPGQDANTGELFF
TRBV7-9	-	-	TRBJ2-3	TGTGCCAGCAGCCTATTGGGACAAACTAGCACAGATACGCAGTATTTT	CASSLLGQTSTDTQYF
TRBV12-3/TRBV12-4	many	TRBD1	TRBJ1-5	TGTGCCAGCAGTTCGGGACAGGGTAGCAATCAGCCCCAGCATTTT	CASSSGQGSNQPQHF
TRBV29-1	-	-	TRBJ1-1	TGCAGCGTTAAAAAGTTGGACCCCATGGGTGAAGCTTTCTTT	CSVKKLDPMGEAFF
TRBV25-1	-	-	TRBJ1-1	TGTGCCAGCAGTGAAGTTCAAGGGGCGATGAACACTGAAGCTTTCTTT	CASSEVQGAMNTEAFF
TRBV12-3/TRBV12-4	-	-	TRBJ2-1	TGTGCCAGCAGTTTCGCCAGGGCCTACAATGAGCAGTTCTTC	CASSFARAYNEQFF
TRBV20-1	-	TRBD2	TRBJ2-1	TGCAGTGCTAGATCTAATCGCGGACTAGCGAGGTTCAATGAGCAGTTCTTC	CSARSNRGLARFNEQFF
TRBV12-3/TRBV12-4	-	TRBD1	TRBJ2-1	TGTGCCAGCAGTTCGGACAGGAGAGGGTACAATGAGCAGTTCTTC	CASSSDRRGYNEQFF
TRBV19	-	-	TRBJ2-4	TGTGCCAGTAGATCTTGGGACGCCGCCAAAAACATTCAGTACTTC	CASRSWDAAKNIQYF
TRBV7-2	-	-	TRBJ1-1	TGTGCCAGCAGTACCCGGACTGAAGCTTTCTTT	CASSTRTEAFF
TRBV9	-	TRBD2	TRBJ2-1	TGTGCCAGCAGCGTAGAGGGACTAGCGTTCAGTGAGCAGTTCTTC	CASSVEGLAFSEQFF